Shown below are 24 T cell receptor beta chains from a single sample sequenced in a study of cytomegalovirus exposure and HLA in healthy donors. Produced via immunoSEQ multiplex PCR; TCRdb's table is partial and in-frame only. The sample includes 150,000 to 200,000 clones, about 89% of them seen just once. Material: PBMCs. Receptors originate from a man younger than 40 in good health and CMV-seropositive.

This chain links TRBV29-1 with TRBJ2-7; D perhaps matches TRBD2 (6 bases). V lost 5 bases to trimming and J lost 2 bases, with 13 bases between them. Germline loops: CDR1 SQVTM, CDR2 ANQGSEA. The CDR3 length is 13 residues. The CDR3 here is CSVSYGGTYEQYF. The CDR3 region has the DNA TGCAGCGTTTCCTACGGAGGGACCTACGAGCAGTACTTC.

The chain recombines TRBV6-1 with TRBJ2-7; TRBD1 is a possible D gene (6 bases). This CDR3 contains 12 residues. The germline V gene encodes CDR1 MNHNS and CDR2 SASEGT. The V gene lost 7 bases and the J gene lost 2 bases, with 9 bases spanning the gap. CDR3 nucleotides: TGTGCCAGCAAATGGACAGCCTACGAGCAGTACTTC. Amino acid sequence: CASKWTAYEQYF.

The CDR3 sequence is CASSTGFEQYF. Written as DNA, the CDR3 is TGTGCCAGCTCGACAGGGTTCGAGCAGTACTTC. The rearrangement joins TRBV18 to TRBJ2-7; 7 nucleotides align to TRBD1. Germline assignment: CDR1 KGHSH and CDR2 LQKENI. After removal of 6 bases from V and 6 bases from J, the junction contained 2 bases not matched to a gene. CDR3 length: 11 amino acids.

The chain has TRBV27 and TRBJ2-2, with D uncertain. This CDR3 has 11 residues. CDR1 and CDR2 (germline): MNHEY, SMNVEV (reference sequence). V lost 7 bases, J lost 6 bases, and 6 bases lay in between. CDR3 DNA sequence: TGTGCCAGCATCGGGTCCGGGGAGCTGTTTTTT. Amino acids: CASIGSGELFF.

The chain recombines TRBV27 with TRBJ1-5; TRBD1 agrees at 12 bases. Unmatched junction bases numbered 3, after V lost 6 bases and J lost 6 bases. The CDR3 contains 14 residues. Germline V gives CDR1 MNHEY, CDR2 SMNVEV (reference sequence). DNA of the CDR3: TGTGCCAGCAGCGGGACAGGGGGCAGTCAGCCCCAGCATTTT. Amino acids: CASSGTGGSQPQHF.

This chain joins TRBV5-1 and TRBJ1-1; D remains ambiguous. CDR3 length: 13 residues. Trimming took off 4 bases at V and 5 bases at J, with 12 bases between the two ends. The V gene's germline CDR1 is SGHRS and CDR2 YFSETQ. The CDR3 region has the DNA TGCGCCAGCAGCCCCGGGGAGTGGACTGAAGCTTTCTTT. This translates into CASSPGEWTEAFF.

The V call is TRBV5-1, the J call TRBJ1-2, with no clear D. Trimming pared 3 bases from V and 1 base from J, leaving 13 bases between. The CDR3 extends over 15 amino acids. Germline CDR1 and CDR2: SGHRS and YFSETQ. The CDR3 DNA reads as TGCGCCAGCAGCTGGACCACGGACGGTAACTATGGCTACACCTTC. Protein: CASSWTTDGNYGYTF.

This clone was observed a single time. The rearrangement uses TRBV27 and TRBJ2-1; no clear D. Germline values: CDR1 MNHEY, CDR2 SMNVEV (reference sequence). The CDR3 runs 12 residues. Between the trimmed V and J ends, which lost 3 bases and 7 bases, there was a span of 7 bases. CDR3 in amino acids: CASSFSQNEQFF. CDR3 nucleotide sequence: TGTGCCAGCAGTTTCAGCCAGAATGAGCAGTTCTTC.

The genes are TRBV7-9 and TRBJ2-1; perhaps TRBD2 as D (6 bases). CDR1 SEHNR and CDR2 FQNEAQ come from the germline V gene (reference sequence). V was trimmed by 4 bases and J by 7 bases, leaving 11 bases between them. CDR3 length: 13 amino acids. The CDR3 loop is CASSSLGGNEQFF. CDR3 in DNA: TGTGCCAGCAGCTCACTAGGAGGGAATGAGCAGTTCTTC.

CDR3 protein: CASSPDSSSYNEQFF. In DNA form, the CDR3 reads TGTGCCAGCAGTCCAGACAGTTCCTCTTACAATGAGCAGTTCTTC. The gene calls are TRBV6-6 and TRBJ2-1; perhaps TRBD1 as D (5 bases). V dropped 5 bases and J dropped 4 bases, with 15 bases sitting between them. The CDR3 sequence is 15 residues long. Per germline, CDR1 MNHNY and CDR2 SVGAGI (reference sequence).

J is TRBJ2-1 and V is TRBV5-1; TRBD1 might be the D (6 bases). Germline V gene lookup returns CDR1 SGHRS and CDR2 YFSETQ. The ends were cut back, 0 bases at V and 5 bases at J, with 9 bases in the middle. The CDR3 has 14 amino acids. The CDR3 loop reads CASSLVAGDNEQFF. For the CDR3, the DNA is TGCGCCAGCAGCTTGGTGGCAGGGGACAATGAGCAGTTCTTC.

The chain joins TRBV6-1 to TRBJ1-1; D remains unclear. The CDR3 has 13 residues. Trimming pared 8 bases from V and 3 bases from J, leaving 13 bases between. Germline-derived CDR1 and CDR2 are MNHNS and SASEGT. CDR3 DNA sequence: TGTGCCAGCTCCTTAAGTCTGGACACTGAAGCTTTCTTT. This sequence encodes CASSLSLDTEAFF.

The chain links TRBV6-5 to TRBJ1-5, with D possibly TRBD1 on 5 matching bases. The CDR3 has 15 amino acids. V gave up 5 bases and J gave up 0 bases, with 11 bases separating them. Germline loops: CDR1 MNHEY, CDR2 SVGAGI. This chain's CDR3 is CASSRQGGSNQPQHF. The CDR3 DNA reads as TGTGCCAGCAGTCGCCAGGGAGGTAGCAATCAGCCCCAGCATTTT.

The chain recombines TRBV2 with TRBJ2-2; D not certain. V dropped 3 bases and J dropped 8 bases, with 4 bases sitting between them. This CDR3 region has 11 residues. In germline, CDR1 is SNHLY, CDR2 FYNNEI. The CDR3 spells CASSDEGELFF. The CDR3 nucleotides read TGTGCCAGCAGTGATGAGGGGGAGCTGTTTTTT.

The chain joins TRBV19 to TRBJ1-2; the D is unclear. The CDR3 totals 14 residues. The germline gives CDR1 LNHDA, CDR2 SQIVND (reference sequence). Trimming took off 2 bases at V and 5 bases at J, with 12 bases between the two ends. The chain's CDR3 is CASSISSDVYGYTF. CDR3 nucleotide sequence: TGTGCCAGTAGTATAAGCTCGGACGTGTATGGCTACACCTTC.

V gene TRBV4-2 combines with J gene TRBJ2-7; the D gene is possibly TRBD1 (5 bases). Trimming took off 0 bases at V and 3 bases at J, with 9 bases between the two ends. The CDR3 contains 14 residues. Looked up from germline, CDR1 is LGHNA and CDR2 is YNFKEQ. CDR3: CASSQDQRGYEQYF. In nucleotides, the CDR3 is TGTGCCAGCAGCCAAGATCAAAGGGGCTACGAGCAGTACTTC.

The V call is TRBV6-5, the J call TRBJ2-1; 9 positions agree with TRBD2. The CDR3 loop spans 15 amino acids. Germline values: CDR1 MNHEY, CDR2 SVGAGI. V shed 6 bases, J shed 2 bases, and the junction held 5 bases outside the gene matches. The CDR3 DNA reads TGTGCCAGCAGCCGGGCGGGGGGGCCCTACAATGAGCAGTTCTTC. It translates to CASSRAGGPYNEQFF.

The rearrangement uses TRBV9 and TRBJ1-2; D not certain. V was cut by 0 bases and J by 8 bases, with 17 bases left in between. Looked up from germline, CDR1 is SGDLS and CDR2 is YYNGEE. This CDR3 spans 15 amino acids. CDR3 sequence reads: CASSVGVYNPYGYTF. CDR3 DNA sequence: TGTGCCAGCAGCGTAGGTGTTTACAACCCCTACGGCTACACCTTC.

The gene calls are TRBV6-1 and TRBJ2-5; 12 bases map to TRBD2. Germline CDR1 is MNHNS and CDR2 is SASEGT. This CDR3 is 16 amino acids long. V dropped 3 bases and J dropped 5; count of bases not matched to a gene: 7. CDR3 coding DNA: TGTGCCAGCAGTGATCGGACTAGCGGGATTGGGGAGACCCAGTACTTC. Translating it yields CASSDRTSGIGETQYF.

The CDR3 DNA is TGTGCCAGCAGCTTACAGGCGATCACTGAAGCTTTCTTT. Residues: CASSLQAITEAFF. The rearrangement joins TRBV11-1 to TRBJ1-1; D is uncertain. CDR1 and CDR2 (germline): SGHAT, FQDESV (reference sequence). This CDR3 is built from 13 residues. V was pared by 2 bases and J by 4 bases, with 8 bases between.

The chain combines TRBV5-6 with TRBJ2-2; D possibly corresponds to TRBD2 (6 bases). V was shortened by 2 bases and J by 5 bases, with 16 bases between the two germline ends. The germline gives CDR1 SGHDT, CDR2 YYEEEE. This CDR3 is built from 16 residues. The CDR3 nucleotides read TGTGCCAGCAGCTTCCCTCGGGAGACCCTTACCGGGGAGCTGTTTTTT. It specifies CASSFPRETLTGELFF.

Only one count was recorded for this clone. The chain links TRBV5-6 to TRBJ2-4, with 12 positions matching TRBD2. Germline V gene sequence: CDR1 SGHDT, CDR2 YYEEEE. The CDR3 extends over 18 amino acids. Trimming removed 2 bases from V and 3 bases from J; junction bases left unmatched: 9. The CDR3 sequence: CASSFGLAGSKGKNIQYF. Written as DNA, the CDR3 is TGTGCCAGCAGCTTTGGACTAGCGGGATCAAAGGGCAAAAACATTCAGTACTTC. Complete variable domain (other parts from reference TRBV5-6 and TRBJ2-4): DAGVTQSPTHLIKTRGQQVTLRCSPKSGHDTVSWYQQALGQGPQFIFQYYEEEERQRGNFPDRFSGHQFPNYSSELNVNALLLGDSALYLCASSFGLAGSKGKNIQYFGAGTRLSVL.

This clone has a single count. The chain combines TRBV29-1 with TRBJ2-7; TRBD1 matches at 8 bases. Looked up from germline, CDR1 is SQVTM and CDR2 is ANQGSEA. V was clipped by 6 bases and J by 5 bases; unmatched bases: 9. This CDR3 has 13 amino acids. The CDR3 loop is CSVGQQGVNEQYF. The CDR3 DNA is TGCAGCGTGGGACAACAGGGGGTCAACGAGCAGTACTTC.

CDR3 in amino acids: CASRPPAMGVATDTQYF. CDR3 nucleotide sequence: TGTGCCAGCAGGCCCCCCGCGATGGGCGTAGCCACAGATACGCAGTATTTT. This chain joins TRBV2 and TRBJ2-3; D ambiguous. CDR3 length equals 17 residues. The V gene lost 6 bases and the J gene lost 2 bases, with 21 bases spanning the gap. Germline V gene data show CDR1 as SNHLY and CDR2 as FYNNEI. Full variable domain (rest looked up from reference TRBV2 and TRBJ2-3): EPEVTQTPSHQVTQMGQEVILRCVPISNHLYFYWYRQILGQKVEFLVSFYNNEISEKSEIFDDQFSVERPDGSNFTLKIRSTKLEDSAMYFCASRPPAMGVATDTQYFGPGTRLTVL.